This TCR beta chain appears in the sequencing data of a study of blood T cell repertoires in COVID-19. Study at large: Spain, Italy and the United States supplied samples that represented acute and convalescent COVID-19. Sample material is recorded as cDNA or gDNA derived from T cells, B-cell-depleted T cells, or PBMCs.

Authors' methods: Reference gene primer amplification yielded estimated nucleated cell counts. The assay was immunoSEQ multiplex PCR, and TCRdb's table has in-frame clones only and misses some. Clone size and V and J calls were adopted from that table, with D and trimming inferred from the DNA. Of tens of thousands of clones listed, 75% to 90% are singletons. The germline V gene encodes CDR1 ENHRY and CDR2 SYGVKD. CDR3 length: 16 amino acids. Between the trimmed V and J ends, which lost 8 bases and 0 bases, there was a span of 17 bases. This chain links TRBV10-3 with TRBJ2-1; TRBD2 might be the D (6 bases). This TCR came from a man between 65 and 80 years old with acute or convalescent COVID-19. Sequencing was carried out using peripheral blood. The CDR3 sequence: CAIRDVRGSSYNEQFF. The CDR3 nucleotides are TGTGCCATCCGGGACGTCCGGGGGAGCTCCTACAATGAGCAGTTCTTC.